This is a list of T cell receptor beta chains from one sample in a study of response to subunit inactivated influenza vaccine. Each CDR3 protein is one row after TCRdb ran MiXCR on the RT-PCR reads. The sample records 800,000 to 1,000,000 distinct CDR3 sequences, about 20% being singletons. Sequencing was performed on PBMCs from blood, taken around 5 days after vaccination. The receptors shown here come from a man aged 45 to 65 who received an inactivated influenza vaccine. Each CDR3 is given with its conserved first and last residue. The D gene is left open where the match is weak. Size tells how often a clone was seen (once, few, many) or the class of an expanded clone, and some rows leave it out.

j_gene: TRBJ2-3
d_gene: TRBD2
v_gene: TRBV12-3/TRBV12-4
abundance: few
CDR3aa: CASSFETSVTDTQYF
CDR3nt: TGTGCCAGCAGTTTCGAGACTAGCGTAACAGATACGCAGTATTTT

j_gene: TRBJ2-1
d_gene: NA
v_gene: TRBV20-1
abundance: few
CDR3aa: CSASTASRFYNEQFF
CDR3nt: TGCAGTGCTTCGACAGCCAGCCGGTTTTACAATGAGCAGTTCTTC

j_gene: TRBJ2-7
d_gene: NA
v_gene: TRBV7-2
abundance: few
CDR3aa: CASSFVPGSEQYF
CDR3nt: TGTGCCAGCAGCTTTGTTCCCGGAAGCGAGCAGTACTTC

j_gene: TRBJ2-5
d_gene: NA
v_gene: TRBV5-1
abundance: NA
CDR3aa: CASSPGGAGGETQYF
CDR3nt: TGCGCCAGCAGCCCGGGGGGGGCAGGGGGAGAGACCCAGTACTTC

j_gene: TRBJ2-2
d_gene: NA
v_gene: TRBV7-9
abundance: NA
CDR3aa: CASSLVSVNTGELFF
CDR3nt: TGTGCCAGCAGCTTAGTATCGGTTAACACCGGGGAGCTGTTTTTT

j_gene: TRBJ2-7
d_gene: TRBD1
v_gene: TRBV4-3
abundance: NA
CDR3aa: CASSQATGTGTYEQYF
CDR3nt: TGCGCCAGCAGCCAGGCCACCGGGACAGGCACCTACGAGCAGTACTTC

j_gene: TRBJ2-1
d_gene: TRBD2
v_gene: TRBV12-3/TRBV12-4
abundance: few
CDR3aa: CASSTTLGERGDNEQFF
CDR3nt: TGTGCCAGCAGTACTACCCTGGGAGAGCGGGGGGACAATGAGCAGTTCTTC

j_gene: TRBJ2-7
d_gene: TRBD2
v_gene: TRBV7-2
abundance: NA
CDR3aa: CASRLAGGPQEQYF
CDR3nt: TGTGCCAGCAGGCTAGCGGGAGGGCCACAGGAGCAGTACTTC

j_gene: TRBJ2-5
d_gene: NA
v_gene: TRBV4-1
abundance: NA
CDR3aa: CASSLWFSETQYF
CDR3nt: TGCGCCAGCAGCCTCTGGTTCTCAGAGACCCAGTACTTC

j_gene: TRBJ2-7
d_gene: NA
v_gene: TRBV6-1
abundance: NA
CDR3aa: CASSLRLGHEQYF
CDR3nt: TGTGCCAGCAGCCTCCGACTAGGCCACGAGCAGTACTTC

j_gene: TRBJ2-7
d_gene: NA
v_gene: TRBV27
abundance: NA
CDR3aa: CASSTTTGNYFYEQYF
CDR3nt: TGTGCCAGCAGCACCACCACCGGGAATTACTTTTACGAGCAGTACTTC

j_gene: TRBJ1-1
d_gene: NA
v_gene: TRBV7-3
abundance: NA
CDR3aa: CASSLDHADTEAFF
CDR3nt: TGTGCCAGCAGCCTGGACCACGCGGACACTGAAGCTTTCTTT

j_gene: TRBJ2-7
d_gene: TRBD1
v_gene: TRBV6-5
abundance: few
CDR3aa: CASSYLSTGDSYEQYF
CDR3nt: TGTGCCAGCAGTTACCTTTCGACAGGGGACTCATACGAGCAGTACTTC

j_gene: TRBJ2-3
d_gene: NA
v_gene: TRBV11-2
abundance: few
CDR3aa: CASSLDPSIRAQYF
CDR3nt: TGTGCCAGCAGCTTAGATCCTTCTATTAGGGCGCAGTATTTT

j_gene: TRBJ2-2
d_gene: NA
v_gene: TRBV9
abundance: once
CDR3aa: CASSVAGASQTGELFF
CDR3nt: TGTGCCAGCAGCGTAGCGGGGGCCTCACAAACCGGGGAGCTGTTTTTT

j_gene: TRBJ1-1
d_gene: NA
v_gene: TRBV7-9
abundance: many
CDR3aa: CASSLVWSLTLNTEAFF
CDR3nt: TGTGCCAGCAGCTTAGTCTGGTCCCTTACACTGAACACTGAAGCTTTCTTT

j_gene: TRBJ2-2
d_gene: NA
v_gene: TRBV12-3/TRBV12-4
abundance: many
CDR3aa: CASNPFLNTGELFF
CDR3nt: TGTGCCAGCAATCCCTTTCTGAACACCGGGGAGCTGTTTTTT

j_gene: TRBJ2-1
d_gene: TRBD1
v_gene: TRBV5-1
abundance: NA
CDR3aa: CASSLRTGSYNEQFF
CDR3nt: TGCGCCAGCAGCCTACGGACAGGGTCCTACAATGAGCAGTTCTTC

j_gene: TRBJ2-7
d_gene: NA
v_gene: TRBV7-2
abundance: few
CDR3aa: CASSLASGTMLPYEQYF
CDR3nt: TGTGCCAGCAGCTTAGCCTCGGGAACTATGCTCCCCTACGAGCAGTACTTC

j_gene: TRBJ2-3
d_gene: TRBD2
v_gene: TRBV5-1
abundance: NA
CDR3aa: CASSLGLAGMTDTQYF
CDR3nt: TGCGCCAGCAGCTTAGGGCTAGCGGGAATGACAGATACGCAGTATTTT

j_gene: TRBJ2-6
d_gene: NA
v_gene: TRBV5-1
abundance: once
CDR3aa: CASSPDSASGANVLTF
CDR3nt: TGCGCCAGCAGCCCGGACAGTGCCTCTGGGGCCAACGTCCTGACTTTC

j_gene: TRBJ1-1
d_gene: TRBD1
v_gene: TRBV9
abundance: NA
CDR3aa: CASSVRQGGTEAFF
CDR3nt: TGTGCCAGCAGCGTAAGACAGGGTGGTACTGAAGCTTTCTTT

j_gene: TRBJ2-4
d_gene: NA
v_gene: TRBV20-1
abundance: NA
CDR3aa: CSARGQGEPKHIQYF
CDR3nt: TGCAGTGCTAGGGGGCAAGGGGAACCCAAGCACATTCAGTACTTC

j_gene: TRBJ2-7
d_gene: NA
v_gene: TRBV11-2
abundance: NA
CDR3aa: CASSFSGTVTYEQYF
CDR3nt: TGTGCCAGCAGCTTTTCCGGGACGGTTACCTACGAGCAGTACTTC

j_gene: TRBJ2-1
d_gene: NA
v_gene: TRBV11-1
abundance: NA
CDR3aa: CAMSPRLYYNEQFF
CDR3nt: TGTGCCATGAGCCCCCGGCTTTACTACAATGAGCAGTTCTTC

j_gene: TRBJ2-2
d_gene: NA
v_gene: TRBV12-5
abundance: few
CDR3aa: CASGSGPGRLNTGELFF
CDR3nt: TGTGCTAGTGGTTCGGGTCCGGGACGTCTGAACACCGGGGAGCTGTTTTTT

j_gene: TRBJ1-5
d_gene: NA
v_gene: TRBV20-1
abundance: many
CDR3aa: CSARGGNSNQPQHF
CDR3nt: TGCAGTGCTAGGGGGGGGAATAGCAATCAGCCCCAGCATTTT

j_gene: TRBJ2-2
d_gene: TRBD1
v_gene: TRBV28
abundance: few
CDR3aa: CASSLSRGLGGELFF
CDR3nt: TGTGCCAGCAGTTTATCCAGGGGGCTTGGCGGGGAGCTGTTTTTT

j_gene: TRBJ2-1
d_gene: TRBD2
v_gene: TRBV24-1
abundance: few
CDR3aa: CATSDYGGSHNEQFF
CDR3nt: TGTGCCACCAGTGATTACGGCGGGAGCCACAATGAGCAGTTCTTC

j_gene: TRBJ2-5
d_gene: TRBD2
v_gene: TRBV20-1
abundance: NA
CDR3aa: CSARVSRSGGTQYF
CDR3nt: TGCAGTGCTAGGGTGTCTCGTAGCGGGGGGACCCAGTACTTC

j_gene: TRBJ1-1
d_gene: NA
v_gene: TRBV5-1
abundance: many
CDR3aa: CASSAGLNTEAFF
CDR3nt: TGCGCCAGCAGCGCCGGGTTGAACACTGAAGCTTTCTTT

j_gene: TRBJ2-7
d_gene: TRBD2
v_gene: TRBV27
abundance: NA
CDR3aa: CASSPYQTRAGGDEQYF
CDR3nt: TGTGCCAGCAGTCCTTATCAAACTAGAGCGGGAGGAGACGAGCAGTACTTC

j_gene: TRBJ2-7
d_gene: NA
v_gene: TRBV12-3/TRBV12-4
abundance: NA
CDR3aa: CASSSIGGEQYF
CDR3nt: TGTGCCAGCAGTTCTATTGGCGGGGAGCAGTACTTC

j_gene: TRBJ1-5
d_gene: NA
v_gene: TRBV15
abundance: few
CDR3aa: CATSRGGGRNQPQHF
CDR3nt: TGTGCCACCAGCAGAGGGGGGGGCCGAAATCAGCCCCAGCATTTT

j_gene: TRBJ2-5
d_gene: TRBD1
v_gene: TRBV20-1
abundance: few
CDR3aa: CSAILTGWGETQYF
CDR3nt: TGCAGTGCTATCCTGACAGGGTGGGGAGAGACCCAGTACTTC

j_gene: TRBJ2-1
d_gene: NA
v_gene: TRBV28
abundance: few
CDR3aa: CASSPQTPNEQFF
CDR3nt: TGTGCCAGCAGCCCTCAAACCCCCAATGAGCAGTTCTTC

j_gene: TRBJ2-7
d_gene: TRBD1
v_gene: TRBV19
abundance: few
CDR3aa: CASSPAGTGDSGNEQYF
CDR3nt: TGTGCCAGTAGTCCCGCCGGGACAGGGGATTCCGGGAACGAGCAGTACTTC

j_gene: TRBJ2-1
d_gene: TRBD2
v_gene: TRBV27
abundance: NA
CDR3aa: CASSPLAGASYNEQFF
CDR3nt: TGTGCCAGCAGTCCGTTAGCGGGGGCCTCCTACAATGAGCAGTTCTTC

j_gene: TRBJ2-3
d_gene: NA
v_gene: TRBV20-1
abundance: few
CDR3aa: CSARERRVSTDTQYF
CDR3nt: TGCAGTGCTAGAGAGCGTCGAGTTTCCACAGATACGCAGTATTTT

j_gene: TRBJ2-7
d_gene: TRBD1
v_gene: TRBV6-2/TRBV6-3
abundance: NA
CDR3aa: CASRIGQDSYEQYF
CDR3nt: TGTGCCAGCAGGATAGGACAGGACTCCTACGAGCAGTACTTC

j_gene: TRBJ2-2
d_gene: TRBD1
v_gene: TRBV14
abundance: once
CDR3aa: CASSLGQGKTWELFF
CDR3nt: TGTGCCAGCAGCCTAGGACAGGGGAAGACCTGGGAGCTGTTTTTT

j_gene: TRBJ2-1
d_gene: TRBD2
v_gene: TRBV5-1
abundance: NA
CDR3aa: CASSPGLVSDEQFF
CDR3nt: TGCGCCAGCAGCCCAGGACTAGTCAGCGATGAGCAGTTCTTC

j_gene: TRBJ2-3
d_gene: TRBD2
v_gene: TRBV28
abundance: NA
CDR3aa: CASSSGILAGVTDTQYF
CDR3nt: TGTGCCAGCAGTTCGGGAATACTAGCGGGAGTGACAGATACGCAGTATTTT

j_gene: TRBJ2-3
d_gene: NA
v_gene: TRBV9
abundance: NA
CDR3aa: CASRRQARGSDTQYF
CDR3nt: TGTGCCAGCAGGAGACAGGCCAGGGGATCGGATACGCAGTATTTT

j_gene: TRBJ2-4
d_gene: NA
v_gene: TRBV10-3
abundance: few
CDR3aa: CAISESVTAKNIQYF
CDR3nt: TGTGCCATCAGTGAGTCGGTGACAGCCAAAAACATTCAGTACTTC

j_gene: TRBJ2-1
d_gene: NA
v_gene: TRBV12-3/TRBV12-4
abundance: few
CDR3aa: CASSTPRRLPYNEQFF
CDR3nt: TGTGCCAGCAGCACTCCCCGGAGACTTCCATACAATGAGCAGTTCTTC

j_gene: TRBJ1-2
d_gene: NA
v_gene: TRBV7-9
abundance: few
CDR3aa: CASTIREGYTF
CDR3nt: TGTGCCAGCACCATCCGGGAGGGCTACACCTTC

j_gene: TRBJ2-3
d_gene: TRBD1
v_gene: TRBV5-6
abundance: NA
CDR3aa: CASSFQGAEDTQYF
CDR3nt: TGTGCCAGCAGCTTCCAGGGGGCTGAAGATACGCAGTATTTT

j_gene: TRBJ1-4
d_gene: NA
v_gene: TRBV12-3/TRBV12-4
abundance: NA
CDR3aa: CASSLRQGLLFF
CDR3nt: TGTGCCAGCAGTTTACGTCAGGGGCTACTGTTTTTT

j_gene: TRBJ1-5
d_gene: NA
v_gene: TRBV5-6
abundance: NA
CDR3aa: CASSLSVSYNQPQHF
CDR3nt: TGTGCCAGCAGCTTATCGGTGAGTTACAATCAGCCCCAGCATTTT

j_gene: TRBJ2-3
d_gene: TRBD2
v_gene: TRBV13
abundance: few
CDR3aa: CASSYSGLATDTQYF
CDR3nt: TGTGCCAGCAGCTACTCCGGACTAGCCACAGATACGCAGTATTTT

j_gene: TRBJ2-5
d_gene: NA
v_gene: TRBV12-3/TRBV12-4
abundance: once
CDR3aa: CASSRRGSQETQYF
CDR3nt: TGTGCCAGCAGCCGCAGGGGTTCGCAAGAGACCCAGTACTTC

j_gene: TRBJ1-1
d_gene: NA
v_gene: TRBV6-5
abundance: many
CDR3aa: CASSYGRERNTEAFF
CDR3nt: TGTGCCAGCAGTTACGGCCGGGAGCGGAACACTGAAGCTTTCTTT

j_gene: TRBJ2-7
d_gene: TRBD2
v_gene: TRBV4-2
abundance: NA
CDR3aa: CASSQGSLAGGFYEQYF
CDR3nt: TGTGCCAGCAGCCAAGGATCACTAGCGGGGGGCTTTTACGAGCAGTACTTC

j_gene: TRBJ2-1
d_gene: NA
v_gene: TRBV6-2/TRBV6-3
abundance: NA
CDR3aa: CASSYSGPSNEQFF
CDR3nt: TGTGCCAGCAGTTACTCAGGGCCGAGCAATGAGCAGTTCTTC

j_gene: TRBJ2-1
d_gene: NA
v_gene: TRBV10-2
abundance: NA
CDR3aa: CASSEFLSSSSYNEQFF
CDR3nt: TGCGCCAGCAGTGAGTTTCTTAGCAGTAGCTCCTACAATGAGCAGTTCTTC

j_gene: TRBJ2-5
d_gene: TRBD2
v_gene: TRBV7-9
abundance: few
CDR3aa: CASSITSGRAVETQYF
CDR3nt: TGTGCCAGCAGTATTACGAGCGGGAGGGCCGTAGAGACCCAGTACTTC

j_gene: TRBJ2-2
d_gene: NA
v_gene: TRBV12-3/TRBV12-4
abundance: few
CDR3aa: CASSFSPGPNTGELFF
CDR3nt: TGTGCCAGCAGTTTTTCCCCGGGACCGAACACCGGGGAGCTGTTTTTT

j_gene: TRBJ1-6
d_gene: NA
v_gene: TRBV6-1
abundance: NA
CDR3aa: CASSERSGHYGNSPLHF
CDR3nt: TGTGCCAGCAGTGAAAGGTCAGGGCACTATGGTAATTCACCCCTCCACTTT